This TCR beta chain emerged from a study of T cell changes during pregnancy in multiple sclerosis. The CDR3 loop spans 15 amino acids. CDR1 and CDR2 (germline): SGHVS, FQNEAQ. V was clipped by 6 bases and J by 2 bases; unmatched bases: 5. This clone has just one count. Produced via immunoSEQ multiplex PCR; TCRdb's table is partial and in-frame only. In the table there are 80,000 or so clones, 92% of which are singletons. V is TRBV7-8 and J is TRBJ2-1; TRBD1 agrees at 9 bases. This material consisted of peripheral blood, taken before pregnancy. The origin of this receptor is a female donor with multiple sclerosis, enrolled in a pregnancy study. CDR3 sequence (DNA): TGTGCCAGCAGTCCAACAGGGGGCGCCTACAATGAGCAGTTCTTC. This sequence encodes CASSPTGGAYNEQFF.